Below, one T cell receptor beta chain is given with its context. The target of this receptor is not known. Base qualities are not provided; no much larger clone lies one nucleotide away. Other nucleotide sequences from this sample produce the same CDR3. After removal of 5 bases from V and 2 bases from J, the junction retains 2 bases not matched to a gene. CDR1 MNHNS and CDR2 SASEGT were looked up in the germline V gene. Counted from cysteine to phenylalanine, this CDR3 has 14 amino acids. CDR3 DNA is the only sequence kept; it has 42 bases, read in frame from the first base. The sample originates from a study of cytomegalovirus exposure and HLA in healthy donors (dated by TCRdb to 2015 to 2018). Regarding the study in general: An earlier analysis of 587 of the donors reported about 260 Gb of sequence data and 95 million to 140 million unique TCR beta sequences obtained from roughly 180 million T cells. Typing coverage varied by locus: roughly 629-630 donors for A, B, C, DRB1 and DQB1; under 550 for DQA1; about 590 for DPA1; around 450 for DPB1. Four or five DR-DQ haplotypes were treated as single units for association and clustering because of strong linkage in the cohort. The genetic ancestry cluster associated with self-reported Caucasian donors included about four fifths of the roughly 400 genotyped donors. To predict cytomegalovirus infection status, the study combined high-throughput TCR immunosequencing, statistical association of individual TCRs with disease status, and machine learning. On average, 235,054 unique TCR beta nucleotide sequences were sequenced per donor among 398 genotyped donors of the cohort, with about 19% of those sequences being non-productive. An early release that covered 500 to 800 HLA-typed donors contained approximately 290 gigabases of sequencing data and tens of millions of unique TCR sequences. Donor age, sex, ethnicity and CMV serostatus were compiled alongside the repertoire data. A separate validation cohort of over 95 different subjects was used in addition to the roughly 620-subject first cohort. HLA typing covered class I and class II loci at four-digit resolution. Every repertoire in the discovery cohort had been generated on one and the same sequencing platform. The study aimed to test whether signatures of past pathogen exposure could be identified by cataloging public T cell receptors. A later genetic analysis took genome-wide SNP genotypes for about 65% of the roughly 670 donors and used that subset as a discovery cohort. The T cell repertoires of some 700 subjects were profiled by immunosequencing and related to cytomegalovirus serostatus. A later analysis re-examined previously published TCR beta repertoires from more than 550 donors and added high-resolution HLA genotyping to investigate patterns of TCR occurrence. In an earlier analysis of over 550 of the donors, high-throughput TCR beta sequencing was used to judge whether each TCR beta V gene segment behaved as functional or pseudogenic. Rather than drawing on any new phenotypic data, the later analysis identified candidate immune exposures from TCR beta sequences and the way those sequences occurred across donors. Overall study results and their limits: According to a later genetic analysis, donors in an Asian-associated ancestry cluster had fewer N-insertions in productive TCRs than the approximately 700-donor mean. In a later genetic analysis, a missense DCLRE1C variant was associated with V-gene and J-gene trimming of TCR beta chains, and the association was replicated in an independent cohort. In a later analysis, most CMV-associated TCR beta chains were found to appear HLA-restricted, with HLA associations seemingly driven largely by CMV exposure. The study gave a list of 150 to 200 TCR beta chains associated with cytomegalovirus. In a later analysis, TCR association rates were found to vary across HLA loci, with the most associated TCRs seen for DRB1 alleles and the fewest for HLA-C alleles. Several of the top co-occurrence clusters appeared to be linked to parvovirus B19, influenza, CMV and Epstein-Barr virus, according to a later analysis. In an earlier analysis of 587 of the donors, most TCR beta V segments were observed in productive rearrangements about 90% or about 30% of the time, broadly matching IMGT annotations. Because counts were too low, roughly 17 rarely observed V segments, including chromosome 9 orphons, were left out of the earlier analysis of about 500 of the donors. Cytomegalovirus status was reported to be diagnosed by the classifier with high specificity and sensitivity in both the original and validation cohorts. Because HLA typing was unavailable for some donors at each locus, only the typed subset was used in association tests. A cluster of highly shared sequence variants was judged likely to represent a technical artifact of the sequencing pipeline. Presence/absence analyses assumed roughly uniform sequencing depth across donors, an assumption that may not hold. In this cohort, only TCR beta chains were sequenced, and detectable features were limited by the absence of alpha or paired-chain data. A further reported finding was that TCR beta sequences accurately predicted the HLA-A and HLA-B alleles for most subjects in the first cohort. The 87-base-pair reads could not distinguish some IMGT-functional V segments, including TRBV6-2 and TRBV6-3, so those segments were excluded. Linkage disequilibrium might explain the correlated functional status among segregating V segments, but an unknown experimental factor could not be excluded. The only immune exposure information available for the cohort was CMV serostatus. In a later analysis, HLA-associated TCR beta chains showed more clonal expansion and lower generation probabilities than non-associated chains that were equally common. The authors suggested that the approach could potentially be generalized to other disease states and immunological phenotypes. A later analysis associated about 17,000 TCR beta sequences with specific HLA alleles at a false discovery rate of 0.05. Most TCR sequences were observed very rarely across donors, whereas some public TCRs were present in many individuals. Strong co-occurrence of HLA alleles, especially DR and DQ, made assigning TCR associations to individual alleles difficult. In vitro tests confirmed that a few of the cytomegalovirus-associated TCR beta chains recognize cytomegalovirus antigens.

The library came from the immunoSEQ multiplex PCR assay. For the multiplex PCR, a mixture combining 60 forward primers for TCR Vbeta segments and 13 reverse primers for TCR Jbeta segments was used. The CDR3 region of rearranged TCR beta genes was amplified from genomic DNA by a multiplex PCR assay. On the Illumina HiSeq System, the amplified TCR beta libraries were sequenced as 87-base-pair reads. In the source study's methods: A later analysis counted about 80 million unique TCR beta chains across the 670 or so repertoires, and roughly 11 million of these chains were shared by at least two donors. To remove PCR and sequencing errors, raw reads were error-corrected and collapsed into unique sequences using a nearest-neighbor algorithm that merged closely related sequences. To assign V, D and J gene segments, CDR3 sequences were aligned to IMGT reference sequences. For a sequence to be retained, at least a six-nucleotide match to both a V gene segment and a J gene segment was required. A rearrangement was called productive if the CDR3 had no stop codons and remained in frame with V and J, and every other rearrangement was called non-productive. Following IMGT convention, CDR3 was defined as the stretch from the second conserved V-encoded cysteine to the conserved J-encoded phenylalanine. The earlier analysis of about 590 of the donors excluded sequences that lacked an unambiguous match to a single V gene segment. An earlier analysis of almost 600 of the donors classified V segments as functional when productive rearrangements were above 56.7% and as segregating when the standard deviation between donors was above 5%. A statistical classification framework was built to diagnose cytomegalovirus status from the catalog of TCR beta chain sequences. A later analysis assigned V and J genes by comparing TCR nucleotide sequences with IMGT/GENE-DB human TR gene sequences. Using the TCRdist pipeline, a later analysis assigned CDR3 sequences along with most-parsimonious VDJ recombination scenarios. A later analysis defined each TCR beta chain by its CDR3 amino acid sequence plus V-gene family, and excluded reads lacking a unique V-gene family. To address suspected cross-contamination and a sequencing artifact, a later analysis removed 550 to 750 highly shared, low-generation-probability nucleotide sequences. For each public chain, a later analysis derived a clonal expansion index from normalized ranks of inferred template counts within each repertoire. A later analysis computed generation probabilities with a VDJ recombination model fitted to out-of-frame rearrangements, and checked the results against IGoR. Hypergeometric tests were used in a later analysis to score TCR-TCR, TCR-HLA and TCR-CMV co-occurrence, with a repertoire-size bias correction applied to the TCR pairs. In a later analysis, false discovery rates were estimated by permuting HLA or CMV assignments 20 times. In a later analysis, co-occurring TCRs were grouped with DBSCAN, and TCRdist sequence similarity was added when clustering was performed within HLA-allele-positive subsets. Co-occurrence clustering excluded repertoires with fewer than 30,000 or more than 120,000 public chains, plus five with anomalous nucleotide sharing. TCRdb re-hosts the immuneACCESS table, in-frame sequences only. Its copies lack some clones; in the studies checked, an unresolved V gene accounts for under half of them, and the cause for the rest is not known. The D gene and trimming were derived from the DNA, and the V and J assignments and clone size from that table. In all, the sample holds approximately 190,000 clones, and roughly 77% of those were seen once. Of the sample, 3.4% falls within the top ten clones.

The cohort was made up of 666 healthy bone marrow donors. At the time of sampling, every cohort member was nominally healthy, though immune exposures that went unrecorded were likely present. The donor tested CMV seropositive and was one of the 289 seropositive cohort members. A peripheral blood sample was collected from each donor, and TCR beta sequencing was performed on peripheral blood mononuclear cells. The Qiagen DNeasy Blood Extraction Kit was used to extract genomic DNA from the blood cell samples. The chain employs TRBV6-1 and TRBJ2-5, with 10 junctional bases fitting TRBD2. Specimen: PBMCs. The sequence derives from a man aged 35 to 55 in good health and CMV-seropositive. The CDR3 region reads CASSLAGAQETQYF. The nucleotide sequence reads TGTGCCAGCAGTCTAGCGGGGGCTCAAGAGACCCAGTACTTC.